The next 5 T cell receptor beta chains were all read from a single sample in a study of tumor-infiltrating lymphocytes in localized non-small cell lung cancer. The data were produced by immunoSEQ multiplex PCR, yet TCRdb's version contains in-frame clones alone and is incomplete. Of about 8,900 clones listed, 60% to 80% are singletons. The source material was uninvolved lung tissue not adjacent to the tumor. These receptors were taken from a human donor with non-small cell lung cancer.

The chain carries TRBV29-1 and TRBJ2-3; tentative D call: TRBD2 (6 bases). The CDR3 extends over 14 amino acids. The germline V gene has CDR1 SQVTM and CDR2 ANQGSEA. The V end lost 7 bases, the J end lost 6 bases, and 20 bases lay between the germline ends. CDR3 DNA: TGCAGCGCCGTAGGGACTGCCGCGTGGGATACGCAGTATTTT. It yields the protein CSAVGTAAWDTQYF.

This chain connects TRBV7-9 to TRBJ1-4; D is unclear. The length of the CDR3 is 15 residues. The V and J ends lost 1 base and 5 bases respectively, with 11 bases between them. Germline assignment: CDR1 SEHNR and CDR2 FQNEAQ (reference sequence). The CDR3 DNA reads as TGTGCCAGCAGCTTAGACAGAACAGTAAATGAAAAACTGTTTTTT. This encodes CASSLDRTVNEKLFF.

This clone has only a few counts. The chain links TRBV19 to TRBJ2-3, with TRBD2 as a possible D gene (5 bases). The length of the CDR3 is 15 residues. Germline-derived CDR1 and CDR2 are LNHDA and SQIVND (reference sequence). With 3 bases removed from V and 4 bases from J, the gap between germline ends came to 14 bases. The CDR3 here is CASSIGVSAADTQYF. CDR3 DNA sequence: TGTGCCAGTAGTATTGGGGTTAGCGCCGCAGATACGCAGTATTTT.

This chain links TRBV19 with TRBJ1-5, with a possible D match to TRBD1 (5 bases). This CDR3 has 16 amino acids. V lost 1 base and J lost 2, with 12 bases in between. The germline CDR1 and CDR2 sequences are LNHDA and SQIVND (reference sequence). CDR3 sequence reads: CASSIGGASGNQPQHF. The CDR3 nucleotides are TGTGCCAGTAGTATAGGAGGGGCATCTGGCAATCAGCCCCAGCATTTT.

The chain links TRBV5-6 to TRBJ2-7; TRBD1 is a possible D gene (5 bases). Trimming cost V 5 bases and J 1 base, with 10 bases left between them. The CDR3 covers 13 residues. Germline V CDR1 and CDR2: SGHDT, YYEEEE. CDR3 bases: TGTGCCAGCAGGGATTACAGGTCCTACGAGCAGTACTTC. It translates to CASRDYRSYEQYF.